Following are 22 T cell receptor beta chains from one sample sequenced in a study of T cell responses to AZD1222 COVID-19 vaccine. TCRdb's table, derived via immunoSEQ multiplex PCR, lists solely in-frame clones and lacks some. Of more than 95,000 clones detected, 90% appear once; the ten largest clones hold roughly 4.4%. Sequenced material: peripheral blood, taken on day 0 of MenACWY control vaccination. These receptors were obtained from an adult in good health.

The rearrangement joins TRBV6-1 to TRBJ1-1; 7 bases agree with TRBD1. CDR1 and CDR2 (germline): MNHNS, SASEGT. This CDR3 has 16 amino acids. V was pared by 0 bases and J by 5 bases, with 9 bases of the junction left unmatched. In DNA, the CDR3 is TGTGCCAGCAGTGAAGCTGTAGGGGGCACCGGGACTGAAGCTTTCTTT. It yields the protein CASSEAVGGTGTEAFF.

This chain joins TRBV6-2 or TRBV6-3 and TRBJ2-1; TRBD2 matches 7 bases. The length of the CDR3 is 14 residues. The V gene end was trimmed by 6 bases and the J gene end by 6 bases; junction bases not matched to a gene: 8. Germline assignment: CDR1 MNHEY and CDR2 SVGEGT. The CDR3 is CASSWTSGINEQFF. Here the CDR3 DNA reads TGTGCCAGCAGCTGGACTAGTGGGATCAATGAGCAGTTCTTC.

The rearrangement joins TRBV27 to TRBJ1-6, with a weak D call TRBD1 (5 bases). Germline V gives CDR1 MNHEY, CDR2 SMNVEV (reference sequence). This CDR3 is built from 15 residues. V shed 4 bases and J shed 7 bases, with 14 bases lying between them. The CDR3 region has the DNA TGTGCCAGCAGTTCATGGGACGGAGGAAATTCACCCCTCCACTTT. Translated: CASSSWDGGNSPLHF.

This clone is a singleton in its sample. The CDR3 spells CASSLAQTNTEAFF. Here the CDR3 DNA reads TGTGCCAGCAGCTTAGCCCAAACTAACACTGAAGCTTTCTTT. The rearrangement uses TRBV7-6 and TRBJ1-1; D ambiguous. Trimming cost V 0 bases and J 2 bases, with 7 bases left between them. Germline CDR1 is SGHVS and CDR2 is FNYEAQ. CDR3 length equals 14 residues.

The gene calls are TRBV2 and TRBJ1-6, with D uncertain. CDR3 length: 14 residues. V lost 10 bases and J lost 3, with 13 bases in between. Looked up from germline, CDR1 is SNHLY and CDR2 is FYNNEI. The CDR3 spells CATLVGGYNSPLHF. Here the CDR3 DNA reads TGTGCCACCTTGGTGGGAGGCTATAATTCACCCCTCCACTTT.

The sample holds one count of this clone. The gene calls are TRBV6-6 and TRBJ2-3; 10 nucleotides agree with TRBD2. The CDR3 has 14 residues. Losses at the gene ends were 2 bases for V and 14 bases for J; bases not matched to a gene: 10. CDR1 and CDR2 from the germline V gene are MNHNY and SVGAGI (reference sequence). CDR3 residues: CASSYDSSGGGVYF. The CDR3 coding sequence is TGTGCCAGCAGTTACGACTCTAGCGGGGGAGGGGTGTATTTT.

V usage is TRBV7-6 and J usage is TRBJ1-1, with D possibly matching TRBD1 (5 bases). The V gene lost 6 bases and the J gene lost 0 bases, with 11 bases spanning the gap. CDR3 length equals 14 residues. The germline V gene encodes CDR1 SGHVS and CDR2 FNYEAQ. For the CDR3, the DNA is TGTGCCAGCAGGGGTGGGGGTCTGAACACTGAAGCTTTCTTT. Protein sequence: CASRGGGLNTEAFF. The variable domain in full, completed from reference TRBV7-6 and TRBJ1-1, reads GAGVSQSPRYKVTKRGQDVALRCDPISGHVSLYWYRQALGQGPEFLTYFNYEAQQDKSGLPNDRFSAERPEGSISTLTIQRTEQRDSAMYRCASRGGGLNTEAFFGQGTRLTVV.

The J gene is TRBJ2-1, the V gene TRBV5-6; a possible D gene is TRBD1 (6 bases). Deletions cut 1 base from V and 7 bases from J, with 12 bases between. The length of the CDR3 is 14 residues. Germline CDR1 reads SGHDT; CDR2 reads YYEEEE. CDR3: CASSLNLGANEQFF. CDR3 DNA: TGTGCCAGCAGCTTGAATCTGGGGGCGAATGAGCAGTTCTTC.

This chain joins TRBV3-1 (or the pseudogene TRBV3-2) and TRBJ1-1; 8 nucleotides agree with TRBD1. The germline V gene has CDR1 LGHDT and CDR2 YNNKEL (reference sequence). The CDR3 totals 14 residues. V lost 5 bases to trimming and J lost 4 bases; unmatched junction nucleotides: 6. The CDR3 is CASSFQGASTEAFF. The CDR3 DNA reads as TGTGCCAGCAGCTTCCAGGGGGCCAGCACTGAAGCTTTCTTT.

The chain employs TRBV28 and TRBJ2-7; D tentatively reads TRBD1 or TRBD2 (5 bases each). V lost 5 bases and J lost 6, with 17 bases in between. Per germline, CDR1 MDHEN and CDR2 SYDVKM. The CDR3 extends over 14 amino acids. The CDR3 reads CASSRPFEGREQYF. CDR3 nucleotide sequence: TGTGCCAGCAGTCGCCCCTTTGAGGGGCGCGAGCAGTACTTC.

V and J are TRBV1 and TRBJ2-7; the table's D call of TRBD1 was not tested on the DNA. TRBV1 is a known pseudogene. The CDR3 covers 17 residues. Written as DNA, the CDR3 is TGCACCAGCAGCCAAGATCGTTGGCAGGGGGCCACCTACGAGCAGTACTTC. Its protein is CTSSQDRWQGATYEQYF.

V usage is TRBV4-1 and J usage is TRBJ2-5; a possible D gene is TRBD2 (6 bases). V was pared by 0 bases and J by 5 bases, with 10 bases between. Germline V gene sequence: CDR1 MGHRA, CDR2 YSYEKL. CDR3 size: 14 residues. This CDR3 is CASSQDAGLETQYF. The DNA of the CDR3 is TGCGCCAGCAGCCAAGATGCGGGGTTGGAGACCCAGTACTTC.

J is TRBJ1-1 and V is TRBV7-2; the match to TRBD1 covers 10 bases. The CDR3 contains 16 residues. Per the germline V gene, CDR1 is SGHTA and CDR2 is FQGNSA. Germline trimming cut 5 bases from V and 0 bases from J; bases unmatched to any gene: 6. This CDR3 reads CASSPRTGGMNTEAFF. The CDR3 nucleotides read TGTGCCAGCAGCCCGCGGACAGGGGGGATGAACACTGAAGCTTTCTTT.

This chain connects TRBV29-1 to TRBJ2-1; TRBD2 agrees at 13 bases. This CDR3 contains 15 residues. Germline V gene lookup returns CDR1 SQVTM and CDR2 ANQGSEA. The junction had 4 bases not matched to a gene; V was cut back by 6 bases and J by 2 bases. Here the CDR3 DNA reads TGCAGCGTGGGGACTAGCGGGAAACCCTACAATGAGCAGTTCTTC. Residues: CSVGTSGKPYNEQFF.

The gene calls are TRBV28 and TRBJ1-2, with unresolved D. Germline CDR1 reads MDHEN; CDR2 reads SYDVKM. V lost 8 bases and J 2 bases, leaving 12 bases between the germline ends. This CDR3 has 13 residues. This CDR3 is CASFPQRNYGYTF. The DNA of the CDR3 is TGTGCCAGCTTTCCTCAGAGAAACTATGGCTACACCTTC.

This clone appeared a single time. The J gene is TRBJ2-6, the V gene TRBV7-9, with D perhaps TRBD2 (5 bases). The CDR3 extends over 15 amino acids. Germline CDR1 SEHNR, CDR2 FQNEAQ (reference sequence). V shed 3 bases and J shed 2 bases, with 8 bases lying between them. CDR3 in amino acids: CASSFREPGANVLTF. The CDR3 DNA sequence: TGTGCCAGCAGCTTCCGGGAACCTGGGGCCAACGTCCTGACTTTC.

The gene calls are TRBV6-2 or TRBV6-3 and TRBJ1-5, with D perhaps TRBD1 (5 bases). CDR1 MNHEY and CDR2 SVGEGT come from the germline V gene. V lost 0 bases and J lost 3, with 12 bases in between. The CDR3 spans 16 residues. The CDR3 nucleotides read TGTGCCAGCAGTTACTCGATGTGGGACCCCAATCAGCCCCAGCATTTT. Translated: CASSYSMWDPNQPQHF.

The rearrangement links TRBV3-1 (or the pseudogene TRBV3-2) to TRBJ2-5; 12 bases agree with TRBD2. Germline V lookup: CDR1 LGHDT, CDR2 YNNKEL (reference sequence). The CDR3 has 16 residues. Unmatched junction bases numbered 7, after V lost 6 bases and J lost 2 bases. CDR3 protein: CASRPTSGGYQETQYF. The CDR3 DNA reads as TGTGCCAGCAGGCCGACTAGCGGGGGATATCAAGAGACCCAGTACTTC.

This clone came up a few times. The chain recombines TRBV6-6 with TRBJ2-5, with unresolved D. The germline CDR1 and CDR2 sequences are MNHNY and SVGAGI (reference sequence). Trimming pared 7 bases from V and 3 bases from J, leaving 12 bases between. This CDR3 contains 13 residues. In nucleotides, the CDR3 is TGTGCCAGCAAAAGACTGACAAAAGAGACCCAGTACTTC. Its translation is CASKRLTKETQYF.

J is TRBJ2-7 and V is TRBV6-4; 10 nucleotides line up with TRBD1. The CDR3 consists of 15 residues. Germline V gene lookup returns CDR1 MRHNA and CDR2 SNTAGT. Germline trimming cut 6 bases from V and 5 bases from J; bases unmatched to any gene: 10. The CDR3, as DNA: TGTGCCAGCAGGATCCGGGACAGGGGCTCTGACGAGCAGTACTTC. It yields the protein CASRIRDRGSDEQYF.

The rearrangement links TRBV10-3 to TRBJ2-7, with D tentatively TRBD1 (5 bases). Looked up from germline, CDR1 is ENHRY and CDR2 is SYGVKD. CDR3 length: 15 residues. V lost 3 bases, J lost 3 bases, and 15 bases lay in between. DNA for the CDR3: TGTGCCATCAGTGACCCGCAGGACACATACTACGAGCAGTACTTC. This encodes CAISDPQDTYYEQYF.

V gene TRBV10-3 combines with J gene TRBJ1-1; 7 positions match TRBD1. Trimming removed 10 bases from V and 1 base from J; junction bases left unmatched: 6. Germline CDR1 is ENHRY and CDR2 is SYGVKD. The CDR3 totals 13 residues. The CDR3 sequence: CATRTGTNTEAFF. The CDR3 DNA reads TGTGCCACCAGGACAGGAACGAACACTGAAGCTTTCTTT.